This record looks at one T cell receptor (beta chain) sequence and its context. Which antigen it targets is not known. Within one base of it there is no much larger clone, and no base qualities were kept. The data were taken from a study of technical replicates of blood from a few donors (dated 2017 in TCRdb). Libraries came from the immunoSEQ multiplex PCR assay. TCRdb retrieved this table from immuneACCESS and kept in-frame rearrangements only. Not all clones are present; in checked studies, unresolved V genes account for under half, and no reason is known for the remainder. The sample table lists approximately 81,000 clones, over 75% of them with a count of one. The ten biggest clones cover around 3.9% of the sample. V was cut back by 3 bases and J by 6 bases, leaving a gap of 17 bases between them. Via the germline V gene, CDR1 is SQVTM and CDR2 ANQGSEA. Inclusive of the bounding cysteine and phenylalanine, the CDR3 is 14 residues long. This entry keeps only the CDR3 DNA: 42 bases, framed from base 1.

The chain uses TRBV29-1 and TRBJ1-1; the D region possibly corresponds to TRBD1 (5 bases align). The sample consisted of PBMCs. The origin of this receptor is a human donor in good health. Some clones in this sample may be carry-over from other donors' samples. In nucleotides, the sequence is TGCAGCGTTGATCCCCTGCAGGGCTACCCTGAAGCTTTCTTT. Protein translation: CSVDPLQGYPEAFF.